This is a list of T cell receptor beta chains from one sample in a study of regulatory and conventional T cells in RAG deficiency. Produced via immunoSEQ multiplex PCR; TCRdb's table is partial and in-frame only. This table has fewer than 35,000 clones, around 91% appearing once. These data also featured in a second study, about regulatory T cells.

Sequencing used CD8+ T cells sorted from blood. These receptors came from a human donor in good health. The conserved cysteine and the conserved F or W are not part of the CDR3 here.

v_gene: TRBV7-3
j_gene: TRBJ2-5
CDR3aa: ASSFRDQETQY

v_gene: TRBV5-1
j_gene: TRBJ2-7
CDR3aa: ASSQAVGYEQY

v_gene: TRBV28
j_gene: TRBJ2-2
CDR3aa: ASSEGTHTGELF

v_gene: TRBV30
j_gene: TRBJ1-2
CDR3aa: AWSVTEPNYGYT

v_gene: TRBV27
j_gene: TRBJ1-2
CDR3aa: ASSPGTGYGYT

v_gene: TRBV7-8
j_gene: TRBJ2-1
CDR3aa: ASSFGRGVDNEQF

v_gene: TRBV6-4
j_gene: TRBJ1-1
CDR3aa: ASSEFMNTEAF

v_gene: TRBV30
j_gene: TRBJ1-1
CDR3aa: AWKTARANV

v_gene: TRBV5-1
j_gene: TRBJ2-5
CDR3aa: ASSFGGLRETQY

v_gene: TRBV2
j_gene: TRBJ1-3
CDR3aa: ASSERTAGTGNTIY

v_gene: TRBV2
j_gene: TRBJ2-7
CDR3aa: ASSEGGGAHEQY

v_gene: TRBV7-9
j_gene: TRBJ2-7
CDR3aa: ASSVAGERNEQY

v_gene: TRBV7-3
j_gene: TRBJ1-2
CDR3aa: ASSLVRGGGYT

v_gene: TRBV15
j_gene: .
CDR3aa: ATVKGQGHYEQY

v_gene: TRBV5-1
j_gene: TRBJ2-7
CDR3aa: ASSLGGTGAAYEQY

v_gene: TRBV9
j_gene: TRBJ1-6
CDR3aa: ASSPGGENSPLH